This T cell receptor beta chain was captured by sequencing in a study of PD-L1 blockade in urothelial cancer. Overall study context: Every 3 weeks, patients received intravenous atezolizumab 1,200 mg, beginning 2014. It was at 3 weeks (second dose) and 6 weeks after treatment start that blood was analyzed.

Disease in patients was locally advanced or metastatic urothelial carcinoma. Pretreatment and on-treatment blood mononuclear cell samples were taken, totaling between 1 and 8 time points per patient. Profiled with immunoSEQ multiplex PCR; TCRdb holds only in-frame clones, not every one. The data hold approximately 70,000 clones, with roughly nine tenths observed a single time. The CDR3 length is 14 residues. Germline V gene data show CDR1 as SGHRS and CDR2 as YFSETQ. Trimming cost V 5 bases and J 5 bases, with 16 bases left between them. This sequence originates from a man aged 60 to 75 with urothelial cancer. The sample here was PBMCs, taken around atezolizumab (anti-PD-L1) treatment. The genes are TRBV5-1 and TRBJ1-1, with a possible D match to TRBD1 (6 bases). This chain's CDR3 is CASRPGGAETEAFF. CDR3 sequence (DNA): TGCGCCAGCAGACCGGGGGGGGCTGAAACTGAAGCTTTCTTT.